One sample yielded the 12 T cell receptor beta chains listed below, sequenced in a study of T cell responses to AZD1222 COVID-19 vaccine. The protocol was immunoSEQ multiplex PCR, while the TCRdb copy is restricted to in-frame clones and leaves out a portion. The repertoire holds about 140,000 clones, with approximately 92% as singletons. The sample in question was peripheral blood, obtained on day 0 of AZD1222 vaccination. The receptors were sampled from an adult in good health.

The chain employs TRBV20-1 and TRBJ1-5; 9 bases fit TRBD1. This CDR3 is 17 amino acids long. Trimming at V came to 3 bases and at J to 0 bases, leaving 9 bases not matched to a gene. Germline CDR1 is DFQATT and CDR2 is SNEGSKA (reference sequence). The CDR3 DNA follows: TGCAGTGCTAGTTCCGGGACAGGGCTCGCTAGCAATCAGCCCCAGCATTTT. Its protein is CSASSGTGLASNQPQHF.

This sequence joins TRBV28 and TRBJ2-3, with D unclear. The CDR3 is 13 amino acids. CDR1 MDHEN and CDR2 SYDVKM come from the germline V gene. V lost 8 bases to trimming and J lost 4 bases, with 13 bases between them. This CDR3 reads CASGSLIPDTQYF. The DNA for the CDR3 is TGTGCCAGCGGTAGCCTCATCCCAGATACGCAGTATTTT.

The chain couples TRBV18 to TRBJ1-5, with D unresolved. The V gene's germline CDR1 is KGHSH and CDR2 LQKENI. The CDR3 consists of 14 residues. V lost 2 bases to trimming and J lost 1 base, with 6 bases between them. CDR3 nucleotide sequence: TGTGCCAGCTCACCAGGCCCGAGCAATCAGCCCCAGCATTTT. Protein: CASSPGPSNQPQHF.

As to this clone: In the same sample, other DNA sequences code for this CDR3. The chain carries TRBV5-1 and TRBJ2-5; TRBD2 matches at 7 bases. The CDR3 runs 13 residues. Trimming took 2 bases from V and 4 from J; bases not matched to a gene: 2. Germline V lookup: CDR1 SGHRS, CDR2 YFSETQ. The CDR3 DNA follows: TGCGCCAGCAGCTTATCGGGGGGAGAGACCCAGTACTTC. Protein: CASSLSGGETQYF.

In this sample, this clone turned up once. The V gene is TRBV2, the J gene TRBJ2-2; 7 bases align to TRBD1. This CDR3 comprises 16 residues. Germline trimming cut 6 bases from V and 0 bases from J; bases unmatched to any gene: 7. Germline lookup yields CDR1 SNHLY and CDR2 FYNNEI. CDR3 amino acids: CASSGDSIANTGELFF. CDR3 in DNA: TGTGCCAGCAGCGGGGACAGCATTGCGAACACCGGGGAGCTGTTTTTT.

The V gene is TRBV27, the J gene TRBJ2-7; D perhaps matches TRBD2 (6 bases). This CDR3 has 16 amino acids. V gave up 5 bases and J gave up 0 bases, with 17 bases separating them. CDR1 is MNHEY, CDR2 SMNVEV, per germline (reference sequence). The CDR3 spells CASSSRSGRVSYEQYF. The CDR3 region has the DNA TGTGCCAGCAGTAGCAGGAGCGGGCGCGTCTCCTACGAGCAGTACTTC.

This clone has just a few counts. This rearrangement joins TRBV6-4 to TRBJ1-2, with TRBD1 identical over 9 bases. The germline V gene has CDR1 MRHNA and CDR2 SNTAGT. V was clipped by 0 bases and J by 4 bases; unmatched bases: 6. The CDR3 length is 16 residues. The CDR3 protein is CASSDSPGQGGYGYTF. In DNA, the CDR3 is TGTGCCAGCAGTGACTCACCGGGACAGGGAGGCTATGGCTACACCTTC.

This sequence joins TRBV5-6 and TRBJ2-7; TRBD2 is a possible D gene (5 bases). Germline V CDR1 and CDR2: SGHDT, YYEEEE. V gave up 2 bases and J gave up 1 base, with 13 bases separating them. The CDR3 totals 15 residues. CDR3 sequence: CASSLSIRDSYEQYF. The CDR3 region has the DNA TGTGCCAGCAGCTTAAGTATTCGGGATTCCTACGAGCAGTACTTC.

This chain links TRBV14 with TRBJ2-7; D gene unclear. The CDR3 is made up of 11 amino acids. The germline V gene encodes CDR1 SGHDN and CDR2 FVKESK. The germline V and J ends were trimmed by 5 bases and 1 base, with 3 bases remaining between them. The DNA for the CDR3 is TGTGCCAGCAGCTATTCCTACGAGCAGTACTTC. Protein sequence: CASSYSYEQYF. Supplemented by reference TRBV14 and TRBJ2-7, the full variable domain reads EAGVTQFPSHSVIEKGQTVTLRCDPISGHDNLYWYRRVMGKEIKFLLHFVKESKQDESGMPNNRFLAERTGGTYSTLKVQPAELEDSGVYFCASSYSYEQYFGPGTRLTVT.

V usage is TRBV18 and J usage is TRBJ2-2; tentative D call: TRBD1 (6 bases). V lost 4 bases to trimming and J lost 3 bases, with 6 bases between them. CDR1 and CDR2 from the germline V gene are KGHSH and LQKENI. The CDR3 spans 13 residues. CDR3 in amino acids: CASSRQDTGELFF. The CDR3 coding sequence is TGTGCCAGCTCACGACAGGACACCGGGGAGCTGTTTTTT.

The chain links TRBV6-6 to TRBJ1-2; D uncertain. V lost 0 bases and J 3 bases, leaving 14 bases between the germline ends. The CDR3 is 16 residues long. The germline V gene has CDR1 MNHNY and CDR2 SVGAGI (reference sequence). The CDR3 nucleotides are TGTGCCAGCAGTTACTCCGTCTCTGGACGGGACTATGGCTACACCTTC. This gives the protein CASSYSVSGRDYGYTF.

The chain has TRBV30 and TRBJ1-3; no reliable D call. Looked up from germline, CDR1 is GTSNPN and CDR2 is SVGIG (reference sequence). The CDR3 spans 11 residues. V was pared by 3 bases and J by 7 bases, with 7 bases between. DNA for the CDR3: TGTGCCTGGAGCGCCCCCAACACCATATATTTT. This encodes CAWSAPNTIYF.